Here is one T cell receptor beta chain with its context. Only Caucasian adults living in Nashville, Tennessee served as donors. Repertoires were generated with immunoSEQ multiplex PCR, while TCRdb's copy carries only in-frame clones and drops some. This sample carries 980,000 or so clones, over 60% of them seen once, and the ten largest clones take roughly 1.5%. The data derive from a study of shared clonotypes between healthy human individuals. Germline-derived CDR1 and CDR2 are SGHRS and YFSETQ. V dropped 1 base and J dropped 2 bases, with 12 bases sitting between them. This CDR3 contains 16 residues.

The specimen sequenced was memory CD4+ T cells sorted from blood. The sample's subset: CD45RA-negative fraction. The chain uses TRBV5-1 and TRBJ1-4, with a possible D match to TRBD1 (5 bases). The sequence derives from a man aged 18 to 35 in good health. CDR3 sequence reads: CASSLWGELTNEKLFF. The CDR3, as DNA: TGCGCCAGCAGCTTGTGGGGGGAGTTGACTAATGAAAAACTGTTTTTT.